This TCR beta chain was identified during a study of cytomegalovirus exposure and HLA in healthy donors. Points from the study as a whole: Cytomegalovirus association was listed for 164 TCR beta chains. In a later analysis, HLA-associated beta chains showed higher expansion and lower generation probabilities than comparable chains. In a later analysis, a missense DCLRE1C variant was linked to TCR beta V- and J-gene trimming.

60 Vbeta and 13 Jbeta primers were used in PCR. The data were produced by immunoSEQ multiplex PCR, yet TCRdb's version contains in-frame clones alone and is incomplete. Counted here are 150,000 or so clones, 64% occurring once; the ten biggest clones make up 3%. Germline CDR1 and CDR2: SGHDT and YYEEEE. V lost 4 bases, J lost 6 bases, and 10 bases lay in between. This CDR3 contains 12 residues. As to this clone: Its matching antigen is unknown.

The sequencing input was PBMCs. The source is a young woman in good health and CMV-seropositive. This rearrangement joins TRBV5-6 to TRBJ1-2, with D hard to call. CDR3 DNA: TGTGCCAGCAGCCAGGCTACTGATGGCTACACCTTC. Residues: CASSQATDGYTF. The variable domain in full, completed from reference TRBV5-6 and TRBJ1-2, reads DAGVTQSPTHLIKTRGQQVTLRCSPKSGHDTVSWYQQALGQGPQFIFQYYEEEERQRGNFPDRFSGHQFPNYSSELNVNALLLGDSALYLCASSQATDGYTFGSGTRLTVV.